This T cell receptor beta chain was retrieved from a study of regulatory T cells in long-lasting Graves disease. Construction of TCR beta libraries relied on iRepertoire HTBI primers and on Arm-PCR targeting CDR3 regions. TCRdb itself ran the multiplex PCR reads through MiXCR, one entry per CDR3 protein. The data show fewer than 400,000 distinct CDR3 sequences, less than 25% seen once. This sample's time point: persistent/refractory GD, antithyroid drugs over 5 years with positive TRAb. From RNA extracted from PBMCs, the TCR library was made. Roughly 8.3 milliliters of peripheral blood were taken and placed in EDTA tubes. The CDR3 spans 14 residues. The V gene end was trimmed by 2 bases and the J gene end by 9 bases; junction bases not matched to a gene: 9. Germline loops: CDR1 MNHEY, CDR2 SVGAGI. Study-level findings and limits: Persistent disease exhibited a predilection for TRBV28, TRBJ1-2 and TRBJ2-5. Authors noted too few samples as a limitation. Whereas new patients shared 1,000 or so public clonotypes, persistent patients shared more, at 2,500 to 3,500.

Note on this clonotype: The antigen is unknown.

This specimen was peripheral blood mononuclear cells (PBMCs), taken when the disease was refractory, from a patient treated with antithyroid drugs. The chain joins TRBV6-5 to TRBJ1-2; 7 bases fit TRBD1. The sequence derives from a female donor with Graves disease. The CDR3 nucleotides read TGTGCCAGCAGTTACCCGGGACAGCGGCTAAGCTACACCTTC. This encodes CASSYPGQRLSYTF.